The sequence of this TCR beta chain was determined in a study of cytotoxic CD8 clonotypes in ibrutinib-treated CLL. Background on the study: The patients, around 12 relapsed/refractory and about 14 treatment-naive, included around 18 who were IGHV unmutated. The samples contained a few hundred thousand productive templates on average. They also contained an average of about 90,000 productive rearrangements.

Trimming shortened V by 2 bases and J by 7 bases, and 6 bases separated the two germline ends. This CDR3 has 12 amino acids. Germline V gene lookup returns CDR1 SGHTA and CDR2 FQGTGA. In the case of this clone: Its antigen is not known.

Findings and caveats of the study: Stable or contracted on treatment, public clonotypes were also uncommon.

The intended depth for sequencing was 1 in 200,000 to 1 in 1 million T cells. The method was immunoSEQ multiplex PCR; TCRdb's version includes in-frame clones alone and lacks a portion of them. This sample has some 130,000 clones, with 70% to 90% found just once. The gene calls are TRBV7-3 and TRBJ2-1; unclear D gene. The sample was PBMCs, taken after 24 months of ibrutinib treatment. This sequence was found in a human donor with chronic lymphocytic leukemia. The CDR3 here is CASSLVGNEQFF. DNA of the CDR3: TGTGCCAGCAGCTTAGTTGGGAATGAGCAGTTCTTC.